Each of the 6 T cell receptor beta chains below was sequenced from the same sample in a study of CD8+ T cells in alopecia areata. Following RNA extraction, reverse transcription yielded cDNA that acted as the sequencing template. Generated by immunoSEQ multiplex PCR, the TCRdb table keeps only in-frame clones and is missing some. The data contain about 140,000 clones, approximately 60% of them seen just once; the ten biggest clones take up about 4.4%. The sequencing sample was made of CD4+ T cells sorted from blood. These receptors originate from a human donor in good health.

In its sample, this clone was seen a few times. CDR3: CASSHPRMNTEAFF. DNA for the CDR3: TGTGCCAGTAGTCATCCCAGGATGAACACTGAAGCTTTCTTT. The V gene is TRBV19, the J gene TRBJ1-1; no clear D gene. Looked up from germline, CDR1 is LNHDA and CDR2 is SQIVND (reference sequence). The V and J ends lost 5 bases and 0 bases respectively, with 10 bases between them. The CDR3 sequence is 14 residues long.

This clone was seen only a few times. This specimen includes other DNA sequences encoding the same CDR3. The CDR3 region has the DNA TGTGCCTGGAACTCAGGGACAGATACGCAGTATTTT. Protein sequence: CAWNSGTDTQYF. J is TRBJ2-3 and V is TRBV30; TRBD1 is a possible D gene (5 bases). V was pared by 4 bases and J by 3 bases, with 8 bases between. CDR3 length equals 12 residues. CDR1 GTSNPN and CDR2 SVGIG come from the germline V gene (reference sequence).

The V gene is TRBV30, the J gene TRBJ1-5; D is undetermined. Trimming took 3 bases from V and 6 from J, leaving 12 bases between them. This CDR3 region has 13 residues. Per germline, CDR1 GTSNPN and CDR2 SVGIG (reference sequence). The DNA for the CDR3 is TGTGCCTGGAGATCAGGTATGACTCAGCCCCAGCATTTT. This sequence encodes CAWRSGMTQPQHF.

The gene calls are TRBV30 and TRBJ1-1; D is unclear. V lost 0 bases and J lost 5, with 10 bases in between. Looked up from germline, CDR1 is GTSNPN and CDR2 is SVGIG (reference sequence). The CDR3 consists of 13 residues. CDR3 in DNA: TGTGCCTGGAGTGTATTACGCAGGACTGAAGCTTTCTTT. It encodes CAWSVLRRTEAFF.

The chain combines TRBV30 with TRBJ2-4, with 7 bases that match TRBD2. CDR1 is GTSNPN, CDR2 SVGIG, per germline (reference sequence). This CDR3 comprises 14 residues. With 0 bases clipped from V and 6 bases from J, the junction kept 5 bases outside the gene matches. CDR3 sequence: CAWSVRGRGNIQYF. CDR3 nucleotide sequence: TGTGCCTGGAGTGTACGGGGGAGGGGAAACATTCAGTACTTC.

The V call is TRBV6-6, the J call TRBJ1-2, with D maybe TRBD1 (5 bases). V was clipped by 5 bases and J by 3 bases, with 13 bases between them. The CDR3 has 14 amino acids. From germline, CDR1 is MNHNY and CDR2 SVGAGI (reference sequence). The CDR3 coding sequence is TGTGCCAGCAGTAGACAGAGAACCCACTATGGCTACACCTTC. Protein product: CASSRQRTHYGYTF.